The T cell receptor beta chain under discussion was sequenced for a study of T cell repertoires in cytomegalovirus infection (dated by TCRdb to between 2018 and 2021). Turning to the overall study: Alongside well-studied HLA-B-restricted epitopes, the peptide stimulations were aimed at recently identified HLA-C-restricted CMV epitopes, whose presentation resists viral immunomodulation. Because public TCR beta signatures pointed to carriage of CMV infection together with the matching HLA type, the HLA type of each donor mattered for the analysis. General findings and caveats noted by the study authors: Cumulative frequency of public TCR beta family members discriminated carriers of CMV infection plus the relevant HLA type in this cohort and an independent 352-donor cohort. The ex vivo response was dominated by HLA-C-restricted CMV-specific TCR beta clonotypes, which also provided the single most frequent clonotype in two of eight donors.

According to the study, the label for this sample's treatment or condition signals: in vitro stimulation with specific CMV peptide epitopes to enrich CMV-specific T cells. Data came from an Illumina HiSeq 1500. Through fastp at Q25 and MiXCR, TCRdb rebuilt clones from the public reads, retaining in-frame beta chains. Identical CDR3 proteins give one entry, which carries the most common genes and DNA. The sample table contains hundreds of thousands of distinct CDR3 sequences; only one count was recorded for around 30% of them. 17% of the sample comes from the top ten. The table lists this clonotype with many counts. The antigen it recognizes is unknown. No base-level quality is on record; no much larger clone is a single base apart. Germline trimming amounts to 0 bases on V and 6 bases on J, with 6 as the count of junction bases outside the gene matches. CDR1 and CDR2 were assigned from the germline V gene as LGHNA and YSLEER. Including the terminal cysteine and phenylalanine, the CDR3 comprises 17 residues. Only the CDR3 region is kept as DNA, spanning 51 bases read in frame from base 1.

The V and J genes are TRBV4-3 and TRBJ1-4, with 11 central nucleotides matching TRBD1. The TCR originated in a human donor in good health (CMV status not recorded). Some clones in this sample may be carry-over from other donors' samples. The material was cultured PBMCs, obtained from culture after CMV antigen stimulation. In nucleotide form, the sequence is TGCGCCAGCAGCCAAGATGCACCGGGACAGGGGGATGAAAAACTGTTTTTT. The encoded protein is CASSQDAPGQGDEKLFF.